This TCR beta chain is from a study of PD-L1 blockade in urothelial cancer. Looking at the study overall: Atezolizumab therapy began for patients in about 2014, dosed at 1,200 mg intravenously every 3 weeks. The patients had undergone anywhere from 0 to 3 prior chemotherapy regimens.

The CDR3 length is 12 residues. V was clipped by 4 bases and J by 6 bases, with 9 bases between them. Germline V lookup: CDR1 SGHRS, CDR2 YFSETQ. Each PCR had synthetic TCR analog templates added to it as a spike-in. TCRdb keeps only in-frame clones here, not all; method: immunoSEQ multiplex PCR. The table has under 90,000 clones, 90% to 95% seen once. About this clone itself: Antigen: not known.

The study's findings and limits: Durable benefit accompanied greater 3-week expansion of tumor-associated blood clones.

The specimen was PBMCs, collected around atezolizumab (anti-PD-L1) treatment. The source of this sequence is a man aged 55 to 69 with urothelial cancer. This chain links TRBV5-1 with TRBJ2-3, with TRBD2 as a possible D gene (5 bases). In nucleotides, the CDR3 is TGCGCCAGCAGCAAGGAGCGGGATACGCAGTATTTT. Its translation is CASSKERDTQYF.